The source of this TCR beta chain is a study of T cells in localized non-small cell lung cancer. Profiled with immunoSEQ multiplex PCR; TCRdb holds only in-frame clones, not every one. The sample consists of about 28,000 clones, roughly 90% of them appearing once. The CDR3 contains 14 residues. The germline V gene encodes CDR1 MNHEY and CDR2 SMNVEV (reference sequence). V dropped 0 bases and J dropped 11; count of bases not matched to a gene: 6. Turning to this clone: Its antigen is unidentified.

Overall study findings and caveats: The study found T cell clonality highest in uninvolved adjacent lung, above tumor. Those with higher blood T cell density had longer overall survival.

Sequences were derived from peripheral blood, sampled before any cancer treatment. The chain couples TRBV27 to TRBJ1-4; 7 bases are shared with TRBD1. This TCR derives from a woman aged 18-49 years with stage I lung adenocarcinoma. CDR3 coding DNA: TGTGCCAGCAGTTTATCGGGGACAGCGCATAAACTGTTTTTT. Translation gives CASSLSGTAHKLFF.